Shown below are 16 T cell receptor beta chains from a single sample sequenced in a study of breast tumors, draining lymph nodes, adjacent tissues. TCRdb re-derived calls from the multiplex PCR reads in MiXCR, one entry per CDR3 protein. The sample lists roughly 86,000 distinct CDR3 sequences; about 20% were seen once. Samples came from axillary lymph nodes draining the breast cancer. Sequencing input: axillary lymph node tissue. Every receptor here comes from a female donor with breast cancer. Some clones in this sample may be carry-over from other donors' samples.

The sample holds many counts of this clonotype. The CDR3: CATSRTGGTYEQYF. Here the CDR3 DNA reads TGTGCCACCAGCAGAACGGGAGGAACCTACGAGCAGTACTTC. The V gene is TRBV15, the J gene TRBJ2-7; TRBD2 matches at 7 bases. V was pared by 2 bases and J by 2 bases, with 3 bases of the junction left unmatched. CDR1 and CDR2 (germline): LNHNV, YYDKDF (reference sequence). The CDR3 has 14 amino acids.

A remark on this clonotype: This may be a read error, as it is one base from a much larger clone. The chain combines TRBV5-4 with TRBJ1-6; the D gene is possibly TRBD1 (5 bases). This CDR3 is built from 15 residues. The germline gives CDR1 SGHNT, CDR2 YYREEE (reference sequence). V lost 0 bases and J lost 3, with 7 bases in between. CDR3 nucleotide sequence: TGTGCCAGCAGCTTGGGGGGGAGCTATAATTCACCCCTCCACTTT. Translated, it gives CASSLGGSYNSPLHF.

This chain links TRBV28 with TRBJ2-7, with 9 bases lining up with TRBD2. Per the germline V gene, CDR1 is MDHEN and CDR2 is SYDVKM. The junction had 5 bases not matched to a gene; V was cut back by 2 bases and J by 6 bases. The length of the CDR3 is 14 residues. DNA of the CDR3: TGTGCCAGCAGTTTAGTGGCGGGAGGGCCCGAGCAGTACTTC. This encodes CASSLVAGGPEQYF.

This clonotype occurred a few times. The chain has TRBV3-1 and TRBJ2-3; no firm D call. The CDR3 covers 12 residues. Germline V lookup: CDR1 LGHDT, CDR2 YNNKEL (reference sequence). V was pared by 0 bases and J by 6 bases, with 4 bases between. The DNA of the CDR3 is TGTGCCAGCAGCCAAGATCGGGATACGCAGTATTTT. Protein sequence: CASSQDRDTQYF.

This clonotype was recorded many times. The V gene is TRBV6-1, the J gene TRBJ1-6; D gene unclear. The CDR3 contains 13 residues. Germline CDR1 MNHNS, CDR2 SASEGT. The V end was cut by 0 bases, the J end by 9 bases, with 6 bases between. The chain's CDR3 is CASSEARSSPLHF. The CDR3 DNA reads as TGTGCCAGCAGTGAAGCGCGGTCTTCACCCCTCCACTTT.

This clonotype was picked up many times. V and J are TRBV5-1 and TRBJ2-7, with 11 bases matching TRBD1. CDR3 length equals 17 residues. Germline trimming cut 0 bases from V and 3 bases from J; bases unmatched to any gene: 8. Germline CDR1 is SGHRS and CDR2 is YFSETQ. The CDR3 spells CASSLVPSGQGVYEQYF. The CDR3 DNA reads TGCGCCAGCAGCTTGGTTCCCTCGGGACAGGGGGTCTACGAGCAGTACTTC.

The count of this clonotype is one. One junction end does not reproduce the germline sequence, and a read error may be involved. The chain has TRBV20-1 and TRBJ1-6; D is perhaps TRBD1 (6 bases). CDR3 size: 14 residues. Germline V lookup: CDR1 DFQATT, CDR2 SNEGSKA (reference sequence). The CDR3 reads CSARGDNYDSPLHF. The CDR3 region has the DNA TGCAGTGCTAGAGGGGACAACTATGATTCACCCCTCCACTTC.

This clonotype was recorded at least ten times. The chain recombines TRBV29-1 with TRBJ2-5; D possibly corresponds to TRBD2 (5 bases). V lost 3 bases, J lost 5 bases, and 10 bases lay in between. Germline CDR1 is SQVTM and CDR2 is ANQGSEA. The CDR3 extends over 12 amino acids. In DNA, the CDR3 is TGCAGCGTTGACGGGGTTTGGGAGACCCAGTACTTC. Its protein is CSVDGVWETQYF. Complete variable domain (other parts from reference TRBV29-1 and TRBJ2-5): SAVISQKPSRDICQRGTSLTIQCQVDSQVTMMFWYRQQPGQSLTLIATANQGSEATYESGFVIDKFPISRPNLTFSTLTVSNMSPEDSSIYLCSVDGVWETQYFGPGTRLLVL.

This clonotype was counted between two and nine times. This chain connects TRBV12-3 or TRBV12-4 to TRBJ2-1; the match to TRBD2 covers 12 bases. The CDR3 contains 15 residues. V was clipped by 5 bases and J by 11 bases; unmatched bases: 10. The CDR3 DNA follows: TGTGCCAGCAGTCTCGGACTAGCGGGATTAGATAAGCAGTTCTTC. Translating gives CASSLGLAGLDKQFF.

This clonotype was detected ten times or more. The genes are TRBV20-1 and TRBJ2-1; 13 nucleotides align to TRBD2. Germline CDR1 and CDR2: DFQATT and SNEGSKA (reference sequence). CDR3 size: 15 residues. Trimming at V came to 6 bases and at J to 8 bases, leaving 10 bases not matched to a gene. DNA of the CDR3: TGCAGTGCCTCATCCGGGACTAGCGGGAACGATGAGCAGTTCTTC. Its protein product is CSASSGTSGNDEQFF.

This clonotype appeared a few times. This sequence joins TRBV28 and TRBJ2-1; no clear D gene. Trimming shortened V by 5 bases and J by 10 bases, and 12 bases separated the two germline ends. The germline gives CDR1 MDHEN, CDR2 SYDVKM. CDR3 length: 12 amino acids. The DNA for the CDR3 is TGTGCCAGCAGTACGGGCCCTCGGGAGCAGTTCTTC. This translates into CASSTGPREQFF.

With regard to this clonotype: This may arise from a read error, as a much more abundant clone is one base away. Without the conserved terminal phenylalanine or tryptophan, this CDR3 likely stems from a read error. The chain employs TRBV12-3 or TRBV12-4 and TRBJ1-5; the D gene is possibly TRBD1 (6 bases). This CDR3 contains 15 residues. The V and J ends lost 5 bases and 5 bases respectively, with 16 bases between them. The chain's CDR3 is CASSPGRGQYQPQHL. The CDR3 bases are TGTGCCAGCAGTCCCGGGAGAGGACAGTATCAGCCCCAGCATCTT.

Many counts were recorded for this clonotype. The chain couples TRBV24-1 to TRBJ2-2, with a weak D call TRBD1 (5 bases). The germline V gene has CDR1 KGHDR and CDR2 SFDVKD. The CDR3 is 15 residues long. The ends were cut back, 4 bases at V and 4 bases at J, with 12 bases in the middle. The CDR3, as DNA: TGTGCCACCAGTGACTTCAGGGAAAGCACCGGGGAGCTGTTTTTT. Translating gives CATSDFRESTGELFF.

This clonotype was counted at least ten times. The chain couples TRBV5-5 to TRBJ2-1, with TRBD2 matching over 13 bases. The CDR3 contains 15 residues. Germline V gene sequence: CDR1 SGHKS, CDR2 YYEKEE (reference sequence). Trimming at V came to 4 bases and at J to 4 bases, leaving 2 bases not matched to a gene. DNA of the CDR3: TGTGCCAGCAGCGTGGGACTAGCGGGATACAATGAGCAGTTCTTC. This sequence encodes CASSVGLAGYNEQFF.

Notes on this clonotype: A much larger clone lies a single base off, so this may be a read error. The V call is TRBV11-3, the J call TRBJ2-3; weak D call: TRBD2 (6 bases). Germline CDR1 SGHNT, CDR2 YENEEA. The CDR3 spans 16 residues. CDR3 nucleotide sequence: TGTGCCAGCAGCCCAAAACCGGGACTCGTACCAGATACGCGGTATTTT. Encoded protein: CASSPKPGLVPDTRYF.

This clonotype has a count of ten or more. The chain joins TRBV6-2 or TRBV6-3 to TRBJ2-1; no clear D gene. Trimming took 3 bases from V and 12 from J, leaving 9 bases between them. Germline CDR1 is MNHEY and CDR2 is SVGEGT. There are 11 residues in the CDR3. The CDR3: CASSYGRSQFF. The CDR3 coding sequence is TGTGCCAGCAGTTATGGCCGCTCGCAGTTCTTC.